A selection of T cell receptor beta chains follows, all from one sample in a study of T cells in Graves' hyperthyroidism and ophthalmopathy. TCRdb analysed the multiplex PCR reads with MiXCR anew, one entry per CDR3 protein. The table lists about 690,000 distinct CDR3 sequences, around 15% of them singletons, with about a sixth in the top ten. Source material: blood. The receptors were sampled from a man aged 50-59 years with Graves' hyperthyroidism. CDR3s leave out the opening cysteine and the closing phenylalanine or tryptophan.

V: TRBV5-1; CDR3: ASSLNPTGGEQY
V: TRBV20-1; CDR3: SATGTSAYQPQH
V: TRBV5-1; CDR3: ASATGTSGFGPYEQY
V: TRBV7-2; CDR3: ASSAPQGPNEQY
V: TRBV28; CDR3: ASSLPGTEDSPLH
V: TRBV7-8; CDR3: ASSLGTSGQNEQF
V: TRBV10-3; CDR3: AISEGLVHEQF
V: TRBV27; CDR3: ASSPIQGVGYEQY
V: TRBV11-1; CDR3: ASSLGRSLFEQY
V: TRBV29-1; CDR3: SVDSGGTSYEQY
V: TRBV2; CDR3: ASSVTDNNSPLH
V: TRBV9; CDR3: ASSATGVTGELF
V: TRBV28; CDR3: ASTRPRQGGYT
V: TRBV10-3; CDR3: ATSGLATTNEQF
V: TRBV28; CDR3: ASSSLGHLSYNEQF
V: TRBV12-3/TRBV12-4; CDR3: ASSSTGRTY
V: TRBV11-2; CDR3: ASSPRTTTDTQY